The following is a TCR beta chain sequence with its context. The sample is drawn from a study of radiotherapy plus CTLA-4 blockade in lung cancer. This CDR3 contains 15 residues. Germline CDR1 is SGHRS and CDR2 is YFSETQ. The V end was cut by 0 bases, the J end by 2 bases, with 11 bases between. Sequencing used immunoSEQ multiplex PCR; TCRdb keeps in-frame clones, though not all of them. The sample has under 55,000 clones; around four fifths are singletons. The rearrangement links TRBV5-1 to TRBJ1-2; tentatively, D is TRBD1 (5 bases). The clonotype was recovered from a human donor with non-small cell lung cancer who had a partial response to radiotherapy plus ipilimumab. The input for sequencing was peripheral blood, taken from a patient treated with radiotherapy plus ipilimumab. The CDR3 bases are TGCGCCAGCAGCTTGGTGGGGACTGGGAACTATGGCTACACCTTC. It yields the protein CASSLVGTGNYGYTF.